This T cell receptor beta chain was observed in a study of cytomegalovirus exposure and HLA in healthy donors. The V end was cut by 3 bases, the J end by 5 bases, with 7 bases between. The germline CDR1 and CDR2 sequences are LNHDA and SQIVND (reference sequence). This CDR3 is built from 12 residues. This PCR relied on a set of 60 Vbeta primers and 13 Jbeta primers. Data came from immunoSEQ multiplex PCR; TCRdb stores just in-frame clones and leaves some out. The repertoire holds 55,000 to 85,000 clones, with less than 80% as singletons. Turning to this clone: Its antigen remains unknown.

Whole-study results and caveats: DRB1 showed the most TCR associations and HLA-C the fewest in a later analysis, as rates varied by HLA locus. In all likelihood, a cluster of highly shared sequence variants was a sequencing artifact.

The sequencing sample was made of PBMCs. The chain combines TRBV19 with TRBJ1-1; no clear D gene. This sequence originates from a woman aged 50 to 65 in good health and CMV-seronegative. The CDR3 coding sequence is TGTGCCAGTAGTATTCTCGGGACTGAAGCTTTCTTT. Translating gives CASSILGTEAFF.